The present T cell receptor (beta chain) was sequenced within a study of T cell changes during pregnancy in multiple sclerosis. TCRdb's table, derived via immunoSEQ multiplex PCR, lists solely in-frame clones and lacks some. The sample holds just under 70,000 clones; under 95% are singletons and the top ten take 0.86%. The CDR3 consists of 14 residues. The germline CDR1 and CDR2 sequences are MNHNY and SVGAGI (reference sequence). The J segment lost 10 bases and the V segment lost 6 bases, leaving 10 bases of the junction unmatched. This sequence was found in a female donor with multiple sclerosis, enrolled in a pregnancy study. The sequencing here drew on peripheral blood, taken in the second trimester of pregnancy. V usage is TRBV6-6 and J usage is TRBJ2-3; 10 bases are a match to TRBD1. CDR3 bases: TGTGCCAGCAGAGAGGGACAGGGGAAGAGTGCGCAGTATTTT. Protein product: CASREGQGKSAQYF.